Listed here are 5 T cell receptor beta chains from one sample, sequenced in a study of blood T cell repertoires in COVID-19 (dated by TCRdb to 2018 to 2021). Library preparation used the immunoSEQ multiplex PCR assay. Imported from immuneACCESS, the table was reduced by TCRdb to in-frame sequences with V and J called. These copies leave out some clones; in studies compared against another copy, an unresolved V gene accounts for under half, and the cause of the remainder is not known. The sample includes 200,000 to 250,000 clones, with approximately 78% observed a single time. The ten largest clonotypes hold approximately 12% of the sample. The sequenced sample consisted of peripheral blood. These receptors were taken from a middle-aged woman with acute or convalescent COVID-19.

The chain has TRBV24-1 and TRBJ2-1, with 11 bases lining up with TRBD2. The CDR3 loop spans 16 amino acids. Trimming at V came to 4 bases and at J to 5 bases, leaving 6 bases not matched to a gene. The germline CDR1 and CDR2 sequences are KGHDR and SFDVKD. The CDR3 nucleotides are TGTGCCACCAGTGACGTTAGCGGGAGGGCTAACAATGAGCAGTTCTTC. Amino acid sequence: CATSDVSGRANNEQFF.

The chain couples TRBV7-2 to TRBJ2-2; D ambiguous. Trimming took off 3 bases at V and 3 bases at J, with 5 bases between the two ends. This CDR3 is built from 13 residues. Germline values: CDR1 SGHTA, CDR2 FQGNSA. The CDR3 DNA reads TGTGCCAGCAGCTTGCGGCACACCGGGGAGCTGTTTTTT. It codes for CASSLRHTGELFF.

The chain is built from TRBV2 and TRBJ1-2; TRBD1 is a possible D gene (6 bases). The CDR3 contains 14 residues. Trimming pared 9 bases from V and 1 base from J, leaving 15 bases between. Germline CDR1 SNHLY, CDR2 FYNNEI. The CDR3 protein is CASSLGQINYGYTF. The CDR3 region has the DNA TGTGCCAGTTCGCTAGGACAGATTAACTATGGCTACACCTTC.

Only one count was recorded for this clone. The chain links TRBV11-2 to TRBJ1-1; D may be TRBD1 (5 bases). Germline loops: CDR1 SGHAT, CDR2 FQNNGV. CDR3 length: 16 amino acids. V gave up 1 base and J gave up 5 bases, with 17 bases separating them. The CDR3 nucleotides are TGTGCCAGCAGCTTAGTCCAGGGAAGTTTGGGGACTGAAGCTTTCTTT. Translation: CASSLVQGSLGTEAFF.

This clone appeared a single time. J is TRBJ2-7 and V is TRBV6-6; D is perhaps TRBD2 (6 bases). The germline V gene encodes CDR1 MNHNY and CDR2 SVGAGI (reference sequence). The V end lost 4 bases, the J end lost 0 bases, and 13 bases lay between the germline ends. CDR3 length: 15 residues. CDR3 bases: TGTGCCAGCAGTTCGGACTATTTAGGCTCCTACGAGCAGTACTTC. Translating gives CASSSDYLGSYEQYF.